The present entry profiles one T cell receptor beta chain with its context. Germline assignment: CDR1 SGHDT and CDR2 YYEEEE. Trimming removed 0 bases from V and 3 bases from J, with 15 bases in between. The length of the CDR3 is 16 residues. Clones were sequenced by immunoSEQ multiplex PCR, and TCRdb holds only the in-frame ones, with some missing. The sample holds 300,000 to 400,000 clones, 70% to 90% seen once. The sample belongs to a study of blood T cell repertoires in COVID-19. Study information: Collection of acute and convalescent COVID-19 samples took place in the United States, Italy and Spain.

The TCR sequence derives from a human donor in a cohort sampled during active COVID-19. The chain links TRBV5-6 to TRBJ2-5; possible D gene TRBD2, 6 bases. The sequencing input was peripheral blood. Written as DNA, the CDR3 is TGTGCCAGCAGCTTGGGTCTCCGGGACTCAGAAGAGACCCAGTACTTC. It translates to CASSLGLRDSEETQYF. Combining the CDR3 with reference TRBV5-6 and TRBJ2-5 gives the whole variable domain DAGVTQSPTHLIKTRGQQVTLRCSPKSGHDTVSWYQQALGQGPQFIFQYYEEEERQRGNFPDRFSGHQFPNYSSELNVNALLLGDSALYLCASSLGLRDSEETQYFGPGTRLLVL.